This TCR beta chain originates from a study of cytomegalovirus exposure and HLA in healthy donors. V dropped 0 bases and J dropped 0; count of bases not matched to a gene: 13. CDR1 is PRHDT and CDR2 is FYEKMQ in the germline V gene (reference sequence). CDR3 size: 20 residues. As regards this clone: Its target is unknown.

Researchers ran the PCR with 60 Vbeta and 13 Jbeta primers. Assay used: immunoSEQ multiplex PCR; TCRdb lists only in-frame clones, some missing. The sample contains under 250,000 clones, over 65% of which appear only once. General study points: TRBV6-2, TRBV6-3 and some other V segments were excluded as indistinguishable.

The rearrangement uses TRBV13 and TRBJ2-1, with 8 bases matching TRBD2. Sequencing used PBMCs. The sequence derives from a woman aged 25 to 39 in good health and CMV-seronegative. The CDR3 here is CASSLGQGLEVWSSYNEQFF. DNA of the CDR3: TGTGCCAGCAGCTTAGGCCAGGGACTAGAGGTTTGGAGCTCCTACAATGAGCAGTTCTTC.